This T cell receptor beta chain was sequenced during a study of shared clonotypes between healthy human individuals (dated by TCRdb to 2018 to 2021). Study-level background: The cohort comprised two women and a few men aged 18 to 49 years. Blood TCR repertoires of about 5 healthy adults were deeply sequenced to estimate repertoire size and the extent of clonotype sharing between individuals. Libraries were prepared and TCR repertoires were sequenced by different laboratories using diverse techniques, in order to increase sequencing depth and limit assay-specific biases. Leukapheresis yielded between about 0.85 and 9.5 billion PBMCs per donor. What the research found in general, with its limitations: Sampling was limited to blood, and TCR repertoires in tissue likely differ from TCR repertoires in blood. Based on pairwise subsampling, the degree of clonotype sharing among donors was expected to be affected by sequencing depth. Because the study included a small number of donors, the genetic and exposure-history diversity represented was limited.

Donors were healthy HIV-negative adults with no recently reported acute infections or vaccinations. Every donor was a Caucasian adult residing in Nashville, Tennessee, USA. For unsorted samples, about 90 million PBMCs were counted, and genomic DNA was extracted using the QIAamp DNA Blood Mini kit. Blood was collected by leukapheresis, and PBMCs were isolated by Ficoll-Histopaque density gradient centrifugation and then cryopreserved in liquid nitrogen vapor phase. Unmatched junction bases come to 6, with V trimmed by 9 bases and J by 4 bases. Counted from cysteine to phenylalanine, this CDR3 has 13 amino acids. The entry retains the CDR3 DNA only, 39 bases that are in frame from base 1. CDR1 and CDR2 are read off the germline V gene (reference sequence) as LNHDA and SQIVND. TCR CDR3 regions were amplified from genomic DNA by multiplex PCR using the deep immunoSEQ assay. For each cell subset, the extracted genomic DNA was distributed evenly across all wells of several immunoSEQ 96-well plates, and each plate served as one replicate. Each replicate PCR for unsorted PBMC received about 0.3 ug genomic DNA, equal to about 30,000 T cell genomes. Genomic DNA from unsorted PBMC was sequenced over ten immunoSEQ deep assay plates. Purified libraries were measured with a Qubit 3.0 fluorometer, size-checked on a Bioanalyzer 2100, and measured again with the KAPA Library Quantification kit. A separate single-read 150-cycle Illumina NextSeq 550 flow cell was used to sequence each immunoSEQ 96-well plate. Per the original workflow: Because the immunoSEQ output included only junctional sequences and no quality scores, the filtering could not be the same as the filtering used for full-length reads. Sequences were annotated with PyIR, a Python wrapper for IgBLAST v1.9, using IMGT germline references to assign V/J genes and CDR3. Reads were filtered out if the reads had weak V/J assignments (E-value above 1e-6), no CDR3, stop codons, out-of-frame junctions, or ambiguous translated residues. A V3J clonotype was defined by an identical inferred V gene, J gene, and CDR3 amino acid sequence. Percentage overlap between repertoires was computed as shared unique clonotypes divided by the size of the smaller repertoire. Repertoire richness was assessed with RTK rarefaction, the Chao1 estimator, and Recon v2.1 estimates of unobserved clonotypes. This is the immuneACCESS table as TCRdb keeps it, with only in-frame sequences that have V and J called. A part of the clones is gone; compared with another copy, unresolved V genes explain less than half, and the rest is unexplained. That table is the source of V, J and clone size, and D and trimming were worked out from the DNA. The sample data list hundreds of thousands of clones, and 75% to 85% of these were observed just once. The ten largest clones capture 13% of the sample.

Note on this clone: Its specific antigen is unknown. Within one base of it there is no much larger clone, and no base qualities were kept.

Recombination linked TRBV19 to TRBJ2-1; TRBD1 agrees with 7 junctional bases. Sequencing input: PBMCs. This receptor was identified in a middle-aged woman in good health. Some clones in this sample may be carry-over from other donors' samples. The encoded CDR3 is CASARDRYNEQFF. The nucleotide sequence is TGTGCCAGCGCACGGGACAGATACAATGAGCAGTTCTTC.